Following are 18 T cell receptor beta chains from one sample sequenced in a study of tumor-infiltrating lymphocytes in primary liver carcinoma. The authors made TCR beta cDNA from 500 to 600 ng total RNA with a constant-region primer. What produced the TCR beta libraries was three nested multiplex PCR rounds using slightly modified ARM-PCR. Researchers ran the first two PCR rounds for ten to eleven cycles each with TRBV1-TRBV30 forward primers and a C-beta reverse primer. TCRdb re-called the multiplex PCR reads with MiXCR, one entry per CDR3 protein. The table shows more than 95,000 distinct CDR3 sequences, with approximately 82% occurring only once. For each extraction, RNA and DNA were obtained together from about 21-30 mg of unsorted bulk tissue. Source material: liver tumor tissue from sampling region 3. As to subset: tumor region T3, left-lateral pole. These TCRs come from a man aged 35-49 years with primary liver carcinoma and hepatitis B virus infection.

In regard to this clonotype: At one end the junction does not follow the germline gene, possibly because of a read error. J is TRBJ1-1 and V is TRBV29-1, with D unclear. Germline V CDR1 and CDR2: SQVTM, ANQGSEA. This CDR3 comprises 13 residues. The CDR3 sequence is CSETRRVKTEAFF. CDR3 nucleotide sequence: TGCAGCGAGACGAGACGGGTGAAGACTGAAGCTTTCTTT. The full variable domain, rest sourced from reference TRBV29-1 and TRBJ1-1, is SAVISQKPSRDICQRGTSLTIQCQVDSQVTMMFWYRQQPGQSLTLIATANQGSEATYESGFVIDKFPISRPNLTFSTLTVSNMSPEDSSIYLCSETRRVKTEAFFGQGTRLTVV.

Remarks on this clonotype: An end of the junction does not agree with germline; a read error may underlie this. The CDR3 DNA reads TGCAACGATGGGACTTTCTATCGCTACACCTTC. This gives the protein CNDGTFYRYTF. The rearrangement links TRBV29-1 to TRBJ1-2, with a tentative D call TRBD1 (5 bases). Germline assignment: CDR1 SQVTM and CDR2 ANQGSEA. This CDR3 is 11 amino acids long. The complete variable domain, with remaining parts taken from reference TRBV29-1 and TRBJ1-2, reads SAVISQKPSRDICQRGTSLTIQCQVDSQVTMMFWYRQQPGQSLTLIATANQGSEATYESGFVIDKFPISRPNLTFSTLTVSNMSPEDSSIYLCNDGTFYRYTFGSGTRLTVV.

Comments on this clonotype: It is likely a read error, because the conserved phenylalanine at the end of the CDR3 is missing. No DNA is shown, since the ends of the CDR3 on it are uncertain; the CDR3 is the one TCRdb lists. CDR3 region: CASSSGLAGVEQYL. V and J are TRBV11-2 and TRBJ2-7; the table gives TRBD2 as D, unverified against the DNA. With termini counted, the CDR3 has 14 amino acids. Germline CDR1 is SGHAT and CDR2 is FQNNGV.

About this clonotype: A read error may explain this, as a much larger clone is one base away. J is TRBJ1-2 and V is TRBV24-1; tentative D call: TRBD1 (5 bases). This CDR3 contains 15 residues. Germline CDR1 KGHDR, CDR2 SFDVKD. V shed 3 bases and J shed 3 bases, with 13 bases lying between them. This chain's CDR3 is CATSDPGGDDYGYTF. CDR3 nucleotide sequence: TGTGCCACCAGTGATCCTGGAGGGGACGACTATGGCTACACCTTC.

A note on this clonotype: One end of the junction varies from germline; a read error may be responsible. The chain links TRBV6-9 to TRBJ2-2; possibly TRBD1 or TRBD2 for D (5 bases each). The germline V gene encodes CDR1 MNHGY and CDR2 SVAAGI. The CDR3 is 13 amino acids. The CDR3 protein is CASASVDTGEPFF. CDR3 DNA: TGTGCCAGCGCCAGCGTGGACACCGGGGAGCCGTTTTTT.

Comments on this clonotype: At one end the junction does not follow the germline gene, possibly because of a read error. The chain combines TRBV6-6 with TRBJ2-2, with 14 positions matching TRBD2. The CDR3 is 20 residues long. The germline gives CDR1 MNHNY, CDR2 SVGAGI (reference sequence). The CDR3 DNA follows: TGTGCCAGCGGTTACATGGGAAGGGGACTAGCGGGAGCTAAGTCCGGGGAGCTGTTTTTT. Amino acid sequence: CASGYMGRGLAGAKSGELFF.

This clonotype was counted many times. This rearrangement joins TRBV30 to TRBJ2-7; 7 bases agree with TRBD2. CDR1 and CDR2 (germline): GTSNPN, SVGIG (reference sequence). Germline trimming cut 7 bases from V and 5 bases from J; bases unmatched to any gene: 8. The CDR3 spans 12 residues. The CDR3 DNA reads TGTGCCTCCCACATGGGGGGGAACGAGCAGTACTTC. Amino acids: CASHMGGNEQYF.

Notes on this clonotype: This clone may be a read error of a much larger clone one base away. As DNA, the CDR3 is TGTGCCAGCAGTTCTCCCACTAGCGGGAGGAAAAAGTACTTC. Its protein is CASSSPTSGRKKYF. The chain links TRBV7-2 to TRBJ2-7; TRBD2 agrees at 12 bases. From germline, CDR1 is SGHTA and CDR2 FQGNSA. The CDR3 contains 14 residues. The trim removed 6 bases at V and 11 bases at J, leaving 11 bases unmatched.

This clonotype was seen more than once but under ten times. A junction end diverges from the germline sequence, so it may reflect a read error. The gene calls are TRBV11-2 and TRBJ2-1; 8 bases are a match to TRBD2. The CDR3 loop spans 17 amino acids. Germline V gives CDR1 SGHAT, CDR2 FQNNGV. CDR3 sequence reads: CASSPRGSGIIYIEQFF. Here the CDR3 DNA reads TGTGCCAGTAGTCCCCGCGGTAGCGGGATTATCTACATTGAGCAGTTTTTC.

The chain combines TRBV20-1 with TRBJ1-5, with D possibly matching TRBD1 (6 bases). The V gene's germline CDR1 is DFQATT and CDR2 SNEGSKA (reference sequence). The CDR3 is made up of 14 amino acids. The V end lost 5 bases, the J end lost 6 bases, and 17 bases lay between the germline ends. The CDR3 region has the DNA TGCAGTGCTGGGGGCCTTAGGGGGGGTCAGCCCCAGCATTTT. Its protein is CSAGGLRGGQPQHF.

As concerns this clonotype: The junction departs from the called germline gene at one end, perhaps through a read error. In DNA, the CDR3 is TGTGCCAGCAGCTTGGTCGACAGGTCCAACGCCTACGAGCAATACTTC. As protein: CASSLVDRSNAYEQYF. This sequence joins TRBV5-6 and TRBJ2-7; tentative D call: TRBD1 (6 bases). This CDR3 comprises 16 residues. Germline assignment: CDR1 SGHDT and CDR2 YYEEEE.

A remark on this clonotype: The junction and the germline gene differ at one end; a read error may be behind it. The CDR3 region is CSVAITGNSNQPQHF. The DNA of the CDR3 is TGCAGTGTTGCGATTACAGGTAATAGCAATCAGCCCCAGCATTTT. The chain combines TRBV29-1 with TRBJ1-5; D is perhaps TRBD1 (5 bases). Germline V CDR1 and CDR2: SQVTM, ANQGSEA. This CDR3 is 15 amino acids long.

The chain uses TRBV29-1 and TRBJ1-1; TRBD1 aligns across 8 bases. The CDR3 has 15 amino acids. With 4 bases clipped from V and 14 bases from J, the junction kept 21 bases outside the gene matches. Germline CDR1 is SQVTM and CDR2 is ANQGSEA. The CDR3 DNA reads TGCAGCGTTGCAGGGGGCTGGTGGATGAACACTGAGGCCTTCTTT. Translated, it gives CSVAGGWWMNTEAFF.

The chain recombines TRBV11-1 with TRBJ2-5; tentative D call: TRBD2 (5 bases). V lost 7 bases to trimming and J lost 3 bases, with 18 bases between them. In germline, CDR1 is SGHAT, CDR2 FQDESV (reference sequence). The CDR3 runs 15 residues. CDR3 amino acids: CASTLTGIAEETQYF. CDR3 nucleotide sequence: TGTGCCAGCACCCTCACGGGAATAGCTGAAGAGACCCAGTACTTC.

In its sample, this clonotype was seen once. One junction end does not reproduce the germline sequence, and a read error may be involved. The genes are TRBV4-1 and TRBJ2-3, with TRBD2 identical over 9 bases. There are 15 residues in the CDR3. Germline lookup yields CDR1 MGHRA and CDR2 YSYEKL. The CDR3 is CASGETSGTPDMQYF. DNA for the CDR3: TGCGCCAGCGGCGAGACTAGCGGTACGCCAGATATGCAGTATTTT.

As regards this clonotype: A clone one base away is much larger, so this may be a read error. The chain links TRBV28 to TRBJ2-5; tentative D call: TRBD2 (5 bases). With 6 bases removed from V and 10 bases from J, the gap between germline ends came to 24 bases. Germline CDR1 is MDHEN and CDR2 is SYDVKM. This CDR3 is 15 amino acids long. The CDR3: CASSRRRPTTCSQYF. The CDR3 region has the DNA TGTGCCAGCAGCCGGAGGAGACCCACAACTTGTAGCCAGTACTTC.

This clonotype was seen many times. This chain connects TRBV12-3 or TRBV12-4 to TRBJ2-3; TRBD2 matches 12 bases. The CDR3 spans 18 residues. The J segment lost 4 bases and the V segment lost 5 bases, leaving 13 bases of the junction unmatched. The CDR3 DNA sequence: TGTGCCAGCAGTCCAAGAATGACTAGCGGGAGTGTATCAGATACGCAGTATTTT. This sequence encodes CASSPRMTSGSVSDTQYF.

This clonotype was seen once. At one of its ends the junction is not consistent with the germline gene, which may arise from a read error. The chain combines TRBV6-2 or TRBV6-3 with TRBJ2-7; TRBD1 matches at 9 bases. In germline, CDR1 is MNHEY, CDR2 SVGEGT. The CDR3 is made up of 14 amino acids. The CDR3 spells CTSSLRDRVHEQCF. CDR3 in DNA: TGTACCAGCAGCCTCCGGGACAGGGTCCACGAGCAGTGCTTC.